The 31 T cell receptor beta chains below come from one sample, sequenced in a study of shared clonotypes between healthy human individuals. Sequencing was performed with immunoSEQ multiplex PCR; in TCRdb, only in-frame clones are kept and a portion is missing. This sample has about 470,000 clones, with around 79% found just once. Sequenced sample: PBMCs. The source is a middle-aged woman in good health. Some clones in this sample may be carry-over from other donors' samples.

Notes on this clone: Its ends do not fully match the called genes, so a read error is possible. The rearrangement joins TRBV29-1 to TRBJ2-1, with TRBD2 matching over 9 bases. Germline V gene lookup returns CDR1 SQVTM and CDR2 ANQGSEA. This CDR3 comprises 14 residues. Here the CDR3 DNA reads TGCAGCGCTGAAAGACTAGCGGACTACAATGAGCAGTTCTTC. Its protein product is CSAERLADYNEQFF.

Written as DNA, the CDR3 is TGTGCCAGCAGCGCTCCCGGGACTAGCGGGACTAAGTACTTC. It yields the protein CASSAPGTSGTKYF. The genes are TRBV6-5 and TRBJ2-7; 13 bases are a match to TRBD2. V lost 6 bases to trimming and J lost 11 bases; unmatched junction nucleotides: 10. The CDR3 is 14 residues long. CDR1 and CDR2 from the germline V gene are MNHEY and SVGAGI.

The V and J genes are TRBV19 and TRBJ2-1; TRBD2 might be the D (6 bases). This CDR3 region has 16 residues. Germline CDR1 is LNHDA and CDR2 is SQIVND (reference sequence). Trimming shortened V by 4 bases and J by 3 bases, and 16 bases separated the two germline ends. The CDR3 spells CASSTPGLGHYNEQFF. The CDR3 nucleotides are TGTGCCAGTAGTACACCGGGACTTGGGCACTACAATGAGCAGTTCTTC.

This clone was counted at least ten times. The chain is built from TRBV5-1 and TRBJ2-7; TRBD1 agrees at 7 bases. The trim removed 4 bases at V and 5 bases at J, leaving 9 bases unmatched. Germline V gene lookup returns CDR1 SGHRS and CDR2 YFSETQ. This CDR3 comprises 14 residues. The CDR3 region has the DNA TGCGCCAGCAGCCGGGACAGCCCCCGAAACGAGCAGTACTTC. Translation: CASSRDSPRNEQYF.

The V call is TRBV11-2, the J call TRBJ2-7, with TRBD2 matching over 9 bases. V shed 5 bases and J 6 bases; nucleotides not matched to a gene: 8. Germline V lookup: CDR1 SGHAT, CDR2 FQNNGV. The CDR3 is 14 amino acids. CDR3 sequence (DNA): TGTGCCAGCAGCCCCTTAGCGGGAGAGGGCGAGCAGTACTTC. Protein: CASSPLAGEGEQYF. Filled out from reference TRBV11-2 and TRBJ2-7, the complete variable domain reads EAGVAQSPRYKIIEKRQSVAFWCNPISGHATLYWYQQILGQGPKLLIQFQNNGVVDDSQLPKDRFSAERLKGVDSTLKIQPAKLEDSAVYLCASSPLAGEGEQYFGPGTRLTVT.

This chain joins TRBV5-1 and TRBJ2-7; 7 positions match TRBD1. In germline, CDR1 is SGHRS, CDR2 YFSETQ. The J segment lost 7 bases and the V segment lost 0 bases, leaving 10 bases of the junction unmatched. The CDR3 loop spans 15 amino acids. CDR3 sequence (DNA): TGCGCCAGCAGCTTGGATATAGGGGGCGCAGGGGAGCAGTACTTC. It encodes CASSLDIGGAGEQYF.

The genes are TRBV21-1 and TRBJ2-2; the D call of TRBD2 is as the table states it, not checked on the DNA. TRBV21-1 constitutes a pseudogene. The CDR3 is 16 amino acids. The CDR3 region is CASSPPGGANTGELFF. The CDR3, as DNA: TGTGCCAGCAGCCCCCCCGGAGGAGCGAACACCGGGGAGCTGTTTTTT.

The rearrangement joins TRBV2 to TRBJ2-1, with 16 bases lining up with TRBD2. The germline V gene encodes CDR1 SNHLY and CDR2 FYNNEI. The CDR3 length is 17 residues. J lost 3 bases, V lost 6 bases, and 5 bases had no gene match. CDR3 sequence: CASRPGLAGGDYNEQFF. The DNA for the CDR3 is TGTGCCAGCAGACCGGGACTAGCGGGAGGGGACTACAATGAGCAGTTCTTC.

This sequence joins TRBV10-3 and TRBJ2-7; D is possibly TRBD2 (6 bases). The ends were cut back, 1 base at V and 3 bases at J, with 19 bases in the middle. The length of the CDR3 is 17 residues. The germline CDR1 and CDR2 sequences are ENHRY and SYGVKD. CDR3 DNA sequence: TGTGCCATCAGTGAGTGGCCCCGCGGGGCAGGGAACTACGAGCAGTACTTC. Residues: CAISEWPRGAGNYEQYF.

The chain is built from TRBV2 and TRBJ1-1; no firm D call. Trimming shortened V by 1 base and J by 11 bases, and 8 bases separated the two germline ends. Germline V gene data show CDR1 as SNHLY and CDR2 as FYNNEI. The CDR3 runs 11 residues. The CDR3 region is CASSEVFSAFF. The CDR3, as DNA: TGTGCCAGCAGTGAAGTTTTTTCGGCTTTCTTT.

The rearrangement links TRBV4-1 to TRBJ1-1; D might be TRBD1 (6 bases). There are 15 residues in the CDR3. The V end lost 4 bases, the J end lost 1 base, and 13 bases lay between the germline ends. From germline, CDR1 is MGHRA and CDR2 YSYEKL. CDR3 amino acids: CASSRIGQKNTEAFF. The CDR3 coding sequence is TGCGCCAGCAGCCGGATAGGACAGAAGAACACTGAAGCTTTCTTT.

V gene TRBV4-1 combines with J gene TRBJ2-7; possibly TRBD2 for D (6 bases). The germline gives CDR1 MGHRA, CDR2 YSYEKL. The V gene lost 1 base and the J gene lost 3 bases, with 13 bases spanning the gap. The CDR3 has 15 residues. The CDR3 DNA follows: TGCGCCAGCAGCCAAGGGTCGGGACTCTTCTACGAGCAGTACTTC. Translated: CASSQGSGLFYEQYF.

The chain couples TRBV28 to TRBJ1-4, with D possibly matching TRBD1 (5 bases). Per the germline V gene, CDR1 is MDHEN and CDR2 is SYDVKM. Trimming took off 5 bases at V and 0 bases at J, with 22 bases between the two ends. The CDR3 has 19 residues. DNA for the CDR3: TGTGCCAGCAGTAATACTTTAAGGGGAGGTTTGGCAACTAATGAAAAACTGTTTTTT. Translating gives CASSNTLRGGLATNEKLFF.

The CDR3 here is CASSLQGATEAFF. The CDR3 nucleotides are TGTGCCAGCAGCCTCCAGGGGGCCACTGAAGCTTTCTTT. V and J are TRBV5-5 and TRBJ1-1, with TRBD1 matching over 8 bases. CDR1 is SGHKS and CDR2 is YYEKEE in the germline V gene (reference sequence). V lost 4 bases to trimming and J lost 4 bases; unmatched junction nucleotides: 3. The CDR3 is made up of 13 amino acids.

V usage is TRBV19 and J usage is TRBJ1-5; TRBD1 matches at 7 bases. Trimming took 5 bases from V and 2 from J; bases not matched to a gene: 6. The germline CDR1 and CDR2 sequences are LNHDA and SQIVND (reference sequence). This CDR3 spans 15 amino acids. This CDR3 reads CASSPGQAGNQPQHF. In DNA form, the CDR3 reads TGTGCCAGTAGTCCTGGACAGGCCGGCAATCAGCCCCAGCATTTT.

The genes are TRBV21-1 and TRBJ2-5; the table gives TRBD2 as D, unverified against the DNA. TRBV21-1 is flagged as a pseudogene. The length of the CDR3 is 16 residues. CDR3 coding DNA: TGTGCCAGCAGCAAAACCCCGGGACTCGTTGCGGAGACCCAGTACTTC. Translated: CASSKTPGLVAETQYF.

The genes are TRBV28 and TRBJ2-7; 11 nucleotides align to TRBD2. The CDR3 runs 16 residues. V lost 6 bases to trimming and J lost 1 base; unmatched junction nucleotides: 8. Germline CDR1 is MDHEN and CDR2 is SYDVKM. The CDR3: CASRTGGTSGSYEQYF. The CDR3 region has the DNA TGTGCCAGCAGGACAGGTGGGACTAGCGGATCCTACGAGCAGTACTTC.

J is TRBJ1-4 and V is TRBV25-1, with TRBD1 matching 9 bases. Germline loops: CDR1 MGHDK, CDR2 SYGVNS. The CDR3 length is 15 residues. V trimming: 2 bases; J trimming: 6 bases; junction bases outside the gene matches: 4. The chain's CDR3 is CASSEPGTGYEKLFF. DNA for the CDR3: TGTGCCAGCAGTGAACCCGGGACAGGGTATGAAAAACTGTTTTTT.

The chain links TRBV7-9 to TRBJ1-3, with D possibly TRBD1 on 6 matching bases. This CDR3 region has 17 residues. V was cut by 1 base and J by 0 bases, with 13 bases left in between. Germline assignment: CDR1 SEHNR and CDR2 FQNEAQ (reference sequence). This chain's CDR3 is CASSLGGQSISGNTIYF. DNA for the CDR3: TGTGCCAGCAGCTTAGGAGGACAGTCAATCTCTGGAAACACCATATATTTT. Filled out from reference TRBV7-9 and TRBJ1-3, the complete variable domain reads DTGVSQNPRHKITKRGQNVTFRCDPISEHNRLYWYRQTLGQGPEFLTYFQNEAQLEKSRLLSDRFSAERPKGSFSTLEIQRTEQGDSAMYLCASSLGGQSISGNTIYFGEGSWLTVV.

This clone was counted ten times or more. The CDR3 is CASSLDRAGVYNEQFF. CDR3 DNA sequence: TGTGCCAGCAGCTTAGATCGGGCGGGAGTATACAATGAGCAGTTCTTC. This chain uses TRBV11-2 with TRBJ2-1, with TRBD2 identical over 7 bases. CDR3 length: 16 residues. Losses at the gene ends were 0 bases for V and 4 bases for J; bases not matched to a gene: 6. CDR1 and CDR2 from the germline V gene are SGHAT and FQNNGV.

The rearrangement joins TRBV7-6 to TRBJ2-7; no reliable D call. This CDR3 contains 15 residues. The V and J ends lost 0 bases and 5 bases respectively, with 14 bases between them. Germline lookup yields CDR1 SGHVS and CDR2 FNYEAQ. The CDR3 is CASSLAPTPPDEQYF. As DNA, the CDR3 is TGTGCCAGCAGCTTAGCGCCCACCCCTCCGGACGAGCAGTACTTC.

The chain links TRBV11-2 to TRBJ2-1; D gene unclear. V was clipped by 1 base and J by 2 bases, with 6 bases between them. The CDR3 runs 14 residues. Looked up from germline, CDR1 is SGHAT and CDR2 is FQNNGV. The CDR3 reads CASSLAGAYNEQFF. Written as DNA, the CDR3 is TGTGCCAGCAGCTTAGCTGGGGCCTACAATGAGCAGTTCTTC.

The chain couples TRBV9 to TRBJ2-1; tentatively, D is TRBD1 or TRBD2 (5 bases each). Trimming pared 3 bases from V and 12 bases from J, leaving 19 bases between. CDR3 length equals 14 residues. The V gene's germline CDR1 is SGDLS and CDR2 YYNGEE. CDR3 in DNA: TGTGCCAGCAGCGCTCACCGGGACCCAGGAGGGCAGTTCTTC. Translation gives CASSAHRDPGGQFF. The whole variable domain, remainder taken from reference TRBV9 and TRBJ2-1, is DSGVTQTPKHLITATGQRVTLRCSPRSGDLSVYWYQQSLDQGLQFLIQYYNGEERAKGNILERFSAQQFPDLHSELNLSSLELGDSALYFCASSAHRDPGGQFFGPGTRLTVL.

Concerning this clone itself: A much more abundant neighbour one base away suggests this may be a read error. The V call is TRBV7-2, the J call TRBJ2-2, with TRBD2 matching over 9 bases. Germline V gene data show CDR1 as SGHTA and CDR2 as FQGNSA. The CDR3 has 15 residues. V was clipped by 5 bases and J by 1 base; unmatched bases: 2. The CDR3 reads CASSVTSGNTGELFF. In DNA form, the CDR3 reads TGTGCCAGCAGCGTGACTAGCGGGAACACCGGGGAGCTGTTTTTT.

The genes are TRBV21-1 and TRBJ1-2; the table's D gene call, TRBD1, was not cross checked with the DNA. TRBV21-1 is shown as a pseudogene. The CDR3 totals 18 residues. This CDR3 is CASSRLNPLRQGYYGYTF. In DNA form, the CDR3 reads TGTGCCAGCAGCAGGCTAAATCCCCTCCGACAGGGGTACTATGGCTACACCTTC.

Concerning this clone itself: Other DNA sequences from this sample encode an identical CDR3 as well. The chain combines TRBV7-9 with TRBJ1-5, with 9 bases that match TRBD1. CDR1 and CDR2 (germline): SEHNR, FQNEAQ (reference sequence). This CDR3 has 14 residues. J lost 4 bases, V lost 5 bases, and 3 bases had no gene match. CDR3 residues: CASSPGTGNQPQHF. CDR3 coding DNA: TGTGCCAGCAGCCCCGGGACAGGGAATCAGCCCCAGCATTTT.

The rearrangement joins TRBV12-5 to TRBJ2-7, with TRBD2 matching 7 bases. Germline assignment: CDR1 LGHNT and CDR2 FRNRAP. This CDR3 is built from 13 residues. The J segment lost 3 bases and the V segment lost 7 bases, leaving 6 bases of the junction unmatched. The CDR3 DNA is TGTGCTAGTGCCCTCGGGGACTACTACGAGCAGTACTTC. It is translated as CASALGDYYEQYF.

The chain recombines TRBV23-1 with TRBJ1-5; D remains unclear. TRBV23-1 is assigned to the ORF class and has an uncertain function. This CDR3 has 15 amino acids. Trimming cost V 0 bases and J 5 bases, with 11 bases left between them. The chain's CDR3 is CASSQSGTEDQPQHF. CDR3 DNA: TGCGCCAGCAGTCAATCGGGTACGGAGGATCAGCCCCAGCATTTT.

The count of this clone is one. The chain joins TRBV5-1 to TRBJ2-2; 15 positions agree with TRBD2. This CDR3 region has 17 residues. The germline gives CDR1 SGHRS, CDR2 YFSETQ. The J segment lost 5 bases and the V segment lost 4 bases, leaving 6 bases of the junction unmatched. Written as DNA, the CDR3 is TGCGCCAGCAGCCCCGGACTAGCGGGAGGGCCTACCGGGGAGCTGTTTTTT. Translated, it gives CASSPGLAGGPTGELFF.

The gene calls are TRBV6-1 and TRBJ2-7; possibly TRBD1 for D (6 bases). V lost 7 bases, J lost 4 bases, and 14 bases lay in between. There are 13 residues in the CDR3. Germline CDR1 MNHNS, CDR2 SASEGT. The CDR3 protein is CASTDPQGYEQYF. The CDR3 coding sequence is TGTGCCAGCACCGACCCCCAGGGGTACGAGCAGTACTTC.

The chain combines TRBV5-1 with TRBJ1-4; D is ambiguous. This CDR3 region has 14 residues. Between the trimmed V and J ends, which lost 0 bases and 4 bases, there was a span of 7 bases. Germline loops: CDR1 SGHRS, CDR2 YFSETQ. The CDR3 DNA reads TGCGCCAGCAGCTTGGACAGCCTTAATGAAAAACTGTTTTTT. As protein: CASSLDSLNEKLFF. The variable domain in full, with the rest retrieved from reference TRBV5-1 and TRBJ1-4, is KAGVTQTPRYLIKTRGQQVTLSCSPISGHRSVSWYQQTPGQGLQFLFEYFSETQRNKGNFPGRFSGRQFSNSRSEMNVSTLELGDSALYLCASSLDSLNEKLFFGSGTQLSVL.